The next 31 T cell receptor beta chains were all read from a single sample in a study of cytomegalovirus exposure and HLA in healthy donors. The assay was immunoSEQ multiplex PCR, and TCRdb's table has in-frame clones only and misses some. This sample has roughly 140,000 clones, with more than 75% found just once. Sequencing was done on a sample of PBMCs. These receptors were obtained from a man between 18 and 29 years old in good health and CMV-seropositive.

This rearrangement joins TRBV2 to TRBJ1-2; 12 nucleotides align to TRBD1. Per the germline V gene, CDR1 is SNHLY and CDR2 is FYNNEI. Unmatched junction bases numbered 14, after V lost 8 bases and J lost 7 bases. The CDR3 contains 16 residues. The chain's CDR3 is CASLLPGQGAMGGYTF. The CDR3 coding sequence is TGTGCCAGCCTACTACCGGGACAGGGGGCGATGGGTGGCTACACCTTC.

V is TRBV2 and J is TRBJ1-5; a possible D gene is TRBD1 (6 bases). Trimming took 2 bases from V and 1 from J, leaving 15 bases between them. Germline V gene lookup returns CDR1 SNHLY and CDR2 FYNNEI. This CDR3 is built from 17 residues. CDR3 bases: TGTGCCAGCAGTGAAAGTGTTAGGGGGGGAAGCAATCAGCCCCAGCATTTT. It is translated as CASSESVRGGSNQPQHF.

The chain links TRBV11-2 to TRBJ2-1, with 9 bases matching TRBD2. The V and J ends lost 4 bases and 7 bases, in that order; junction bases with no gene match: 8. Germline CDR1 and CDR2: SGHAT and FQNNGV. This CDR3 has 15 amino acids. The CDR3 bases are TGTGCCAGCAGCTCCTTAGCGGGGGCGGGGAATGAGCAGTTCTTC. Its translation is CASSSLAGAGNEQFF. The whole variable domain, remainder taken from reference TRBV11-2 and TRBJ2-1, is EAGVAQSPRYKIIEKRQSVAFWCNPISGHATLYWYQQILGQGPKLLIQFQNNGVVDDSQLPKDRFSAERLKGVDSTLKIQPAKLEDSAVYLCASSSLAGAGNEQFFGPGTRLTVL.

V usage is TRBV30 and J usage is TRBJ2-3; TRBD2 agrees at 14 bases. This CDR3 comprises 14 residues. J lost 2 bases, V lost 7 bases, and 2 bases had no gene match. CDR1 is GTSNPN, CDR2 SVGIG, per germline (reference sequence). The CDR3 DNA reads TGTGCCTTGACTAGCGGGGGGGTCACAGATACGCAGTATTTT. It codes for CALTSGGVTDTQYF.

V is TRBV7-8 and J is TRBJ2-4, with D perhaps TRBD1 (5 bases). Germline V gives CDR1 SGHVS, CDR2 FQNEAQ. CDR3 length: 12 residues. Trimming removed 1 base at V and 11 bases at J, with 9 bases between. In DNA form, the CDR3 reads TGTGCCAGCAGCTTAGACGCGACAGTTCAGTACTTC. It is translated as CASSLDATVQYF.

This clone appeared once. V usage is TRBV29-1 and J usage is TRBJ2-1; a weak D match, TRBD1 (6 bases). The CDR3 is 15 amino acids. Germline V gives CDR1 SQVTM, CDR2 ANQGSEA. V was shortened by 0 bases and J by 4 bases, with 13 bases between the two germline ends. In DNA, the CDR3 is TGCAGCGTTGAAGAACAGGGTATTGAGTACAATGAGCAGTTCTTC. It encodes CSVEEQGIEYNEQFF.

This sequence joins TRBV10-3 and TRBJ2-7, with 11 bases that match TRBD1. The CDR3 loop spans 15 amino acids. Per the germline V gene, CDR1 is ENHRY and CDR2 is SYGVKD. V was pared by 6 bases and J by 6 bases, with 10 bases of the junction left unmatched. The CDR3 DNA reads TGTGCCATCAGGGGCTATTCCGGGACAGGGGGCGAGCAGTACTTC. The encoded protein is CAIRGYSGTGGEQYF.

The chain combines TRBV6-5 with TRBJ1-1; D gene ambiguous. Germline assignment: CDR1 MNHEY and CDR2 SVGAGI. Trimming stripped 5 bases from V and 8 bases from J, with 18 bases between. This CDR3 has 14 amino acids. The CDR3 DNA reads TGTGCCAGCAGTGAATTGGGAGAGACGGGAGAAGCTTTCTTT. Protein sequence: CASSELGETGEAFF.

Turning to this clone: Compared with germline, one end of the junction differs, possibly owing to a read error. The chain has TRBV29-1 and TRBJ2-3, with 13 bases identical to TRBD2. CDR1 and CDR2 from the germline V gene are SQVTM and ANQGSEA. The CDR3 runs 17 residues. The chain's CDR3 is CSVEGLAGALYTDTQYF. CDR3 sequence (DNA): TGCAGCGTGGAAGGACTAGCGGGGGCCCTATACACAGATACGCAGTATTTT.

The V gene is TRBV19, the J gene TRBJ1-2, with D perhaps matching TRBD1 (5 bases). The CDR3 is 13 residues long. The germline V gene has CDR1 LNHDA and CDR2 SQIVND (reference sequence). V was shortened by 5 bases and J by 6 bases, with 13 bases between the two germline ends. This CDR3 is CASSPRAGDGYTF. Written as DNA, the CDR3 is TGTGCCAGTAGTCCCAGGGCAGGCGATGGCTACACCTTC.

This chain links TRBV2 with TRBJ2-5, with unresolved D. V was cut by 9 bases and J by 7 bases, with 18 bases left in between. CDR3 length: 13 residues. The germline V gene has CDR1 SNHLY and CDR2 FYNNEI. The chain's CDR3 is CASSMHTPGTQYF. The DNA of the CDR3 is TGTGCCAGTAGTATGCACACCCCGGGGACCCAGTACTTC.

The chain links TRBV5-6 to TRBJ1-4; D remains ambiguous. Germline V gives CDR1 SGHDT, CDR2 YYEEEE. The V end lost 1 base, the J end lost 0 bases, and 10 bases lay between the germline ends. There are 16 residues in the CDR3. CDR3 nucleotides: TGTGCCAGCAGCTTGTTCAGCGGAACAACTAATGAAAAACTGTTTTTT. Translating gives CASSLFSGTTNEKLFF.

The V and J genes are TRBV30 and TRBJ2-7, with a weak D call TRBD2 (6 bases). Germline V gene sequence: CDR1 GTSNPN, CDR2 SVGIG (reference sequence). This CDR3 has 16 residues. V lost 0 bases and J 6 bases, leaving 21 bases between the germline ends. The CDR3 DNA reads as TGTGCCTGGAGTGTACCCGGACTACGACTTCTTGGCGAGCAGTACTTC. This codes for CAWSVPGLRLLGEQYF.

The CDR3 DNA reads as TGTGCCAGCACTCGCGCCACGCAGTATTTT. This gives the protein CASTRATQYF. The chain uses TRBV14 and TRBJ2-3; D is uncertain. Germline V gene lookup returns CDR1 SGHDN and CDR2 FVKESK. The CDR3 consists of 10 residues. V was cut by 7 bases and J by 9 bases, with 8 bases left in between. Drawing the rest from reference TRBV14 and TRBJ2-3, the complete variable domain is EAGVTQFPSHSVIEKGQTVTLRCDPISGHDNLYWYRRVMGKEIKFLLHFVKESKQDESGMPNNRFLAERTGGTYSTLKVQPAELEDSGVYFCASTRATQYFGPGTRLTVL.

This clone was observed a few times. The chain recombines TRBV2 with TRBJ1-5; D might be TRBD1 (5 bases). V was shortened by 7 bases and J by 6 bases, with 13 bases between the two germline ends. The germline gives CDR1 SNHLY, CDR2 FYNNEI. The CDR3 runs to 13 residues. CDR3 loop: CASIREAGQPQHF. The CDR3 coding sequence is TGTGCCAGCATCAGGGAGGCAGGTCAGCCCCAGCATTTT.

V usage is TRBV18 and J usage is TRBJ2-3; 7 nucleotides match TRBD2. The CDR3 totals 17 residues. With 3 bases clipped from V and 1 base from J, the junction kept 10 bases outside the gene matches. The germline V gene encodes CDR1 KGHSH and CDR2 LQKENI. The CDR3 bases are TGTGCCAGCTCACCCGCCGGGCGGGGGTTTGGCACAGATACGCAGTATTTT. Amino acids: CASSPAGRGFGTDTQYF.

J is TRBJ1-4 and V is TRBV5-6; D gene ambiguous. This CDR3 spans 15 amino acids. The ends were cut back, 1 base at V and 8 bases at J, with 15 bases in the middle. Germline V gives CDR1 SGHDT, CDR2 YYEEEE. DNA for the CDR3: TGTGCCAGCAGCTTGAATACGGGGAAGCGGGAAAAACTGTTTTTT. It codes for CASSLNTGKREKLFF.

This chain connects TRBV7-2 to TRBJ2-1; unclear D gene. This CDR3 is built from 15 residues. Germline CDR1 and CDR2: SGHTA and FQGNSA. With 5 bases removed from V and 0 bases from J, the gap between germline ends came to 11 bases. The CDR3 DNA follows: TGTGCCAGCAGCAGAGGTAGAAGCTCCTACAATGAGCAGTTCTTC. It encodes CASSRGRSSYNEQFF.

The chain joins TRBV9 to TRBJ2-5, with 11 bases matching TRBD2. Germline trimming cut 1 base from V and 2 bases from J; bases unmatched to any gene: 4. Germline loops: CDR1 SGDLS, CDR2 YYNGEE. The CDR3 totals 16 residues. In nucleotides, the CDR3 is TGTGCCAGCAGCGTACTTGGGACTAGCGGACAAGAGACCCAGTACTTC. Translated, it gives CASSVLGTSGQETQYF.

V gene TRBV27 combines with J gene TRBJ2-7; 8 bases are a match to TRBD1. V shed 7 bases, J shed 5 bases, and the junction held 13 bases outside the gene matches. This CDR3 is 15 amino acids long. In germline, CDR1 is MNHEY, CDR2 SMNVEV (reference sequence). The DNA of the CDR3 is TGTGCCAGCACCACGCTCACAGGGGGACTCGACGAGCAGTACTTC. It encodes CASTTLTGGLDEQYF.

The chain uses TRBV2 and TRBJ1-2; TRBD1 matches at 8 bases. The length of the CDR3 is 15 residues. The J segment lost 5 bases and the V segment lost 7 bases, leaving 12 bases of the junction unmatched. Germline CDR1 and CDR2: SNHLY and FYNNEI. Here the CDR3 DNA reads TGTGCCAGCACTACCCTGGACAGGGTTCGTTATGGCTACACCTTC. It yields the protein CASTTLDRVRYGYTF.

The chain has TRBV6-5 and TRBJ1-1, with 8 bases fitting TRBD1. Germline V gene lookup returns CDR1 MNHEY and CDR2 SVGAGI. V was clipped by 6 bases and J by 5 bases; unmatched bases: 2. The CDR3 spans 12 residues. CDR3 coding DNA: TGTGCCAGCAGAACAGGGGGGACTGAAGCTTTCTTT. Protein sequence: CASRTGGTEAFF.

This sequence joins TRBV18 and TRBJ2-1; D is uncertain. V gave up 0 bases and J gave up 0 bases, with 3 bases separating them. CDR3 size: 14 residues. The germline V gene has CDR1 KGHSH and CDR2 LQKENI. The CDR3 loop is CASSPPSSYNEQFF. The CDR3 coding sequence is TGTGCCAGCTCACCACCTAGCTCCTACAATGAGCAGTTCTTC.

The genes are TRBV9 and TRBJ1-6; D not certain. The germline V gene encodes CDR1 SGDLS and CDR2 YYNGEE. Trimming removed 5 bases at V and 4 bases at J, with 13 bases between. The CDR3 is 15 residues long. As DNA, the CDR3 is TGTGCCAGCAGTCCTCTGAGTTCTTATAATTCACCCCTCCACTTT. It yields the protein CASSPLSSYNSPLHF.

The rearrangement links TRBV5-1 to TRBJ2-3; tentatively, D is TRBD2 (6 bases). The V and J ends lost 4 bases and 3 bases respectively, with 15 bases between them. Germline assignment: CDR1 SGHRS and CDR2 YFSETQ. This CDR3 comprises 15 residues. CDR3 in DNA: TGCGCCAGCAGCCGGGCGGGATCGTCGACAGATACGCAGTATTTT. Its protein product is CASSRAGSSTDTQYF.

The sample holds one count of this clone. CDR3 DNA: TGTGCCACCAGCAGAGATCCCCTGGGGCAGGGAGGTAACGAGCAGTACTTC. Translation gives CATSRDPLGQGGNEQYF. J is TRBJ2-7 and V is TRBV15; TRBD2 is a possible D gene (6 bases). Germline V gene sequence: CDR1 LNHNV, CDR2 YYDKDF (reference sequence). V was cut by 0 bases and J by 5 bases, with 20 bases left in between. The CDR3 runs 17 residues.

The V and J genes are TRBV30 and TRBJ2-1; possible D gene TRBD1, 6 bases. Germline loops: CDR1 GTSNPN, CDR2 SVGIG (reference sequence). Trimming removed 2 bases at V and 4 bases at J, with 12 bases between. This CDR3 is built from 14 residues. The CDR3 protein is CAWSSDSRYNEQFF. The CDR3 DNA is TGTGCCTGGAGTTCGGACAGCCGATACAATGAGCAGTTCTTC.

The chain employs TRBV5-1 and TRBJ2-7, with 8 bases lining up with TRBD1. With 7 bases clipped from V and 1 base from J, the junction kept 4 bases outside the gene matches. Germline CDR1 is SGHRS and CDR2 is YFSETQ. This CDR3 has 13 residues. The CDR3 region is CASSDRGSYEQYF. The CDR3 DNA follows: TGCGCCAGCTCTGACAGGGGATCCTACGAGCAGTACTTC. Combining the CDR3 with reference TRBV5-1 and TRBJ2-7 gives the whole variable domain KAGVTQTPRYLIKTRGQQVTLSCSPISGHRSVSWYQQTPGQGLQFLFEYFSETQRNKGNFPGRFSGRQFSNSRSEMNVSTLELGDSALYLCASSDRGSYEQYFGPGTRLTVT.

CDR3 coding DNA: TGCGCCAGCAGCCAGCCGAACGTAGGGGCCTACAATGAGCAGTTCTTC. This encodes CASSQPNVGAYNEQFF. The chain recombines TRBV4-1 with TRBJ2-1; a weak D match, TRBD1 (5 bases). Germline values: CDR1 MGHRA, CDR2 YSYEKL. The V end lost 3 bases, the J end lost 2 bases, and 14 bases lay between the germline ends. The CDR3 has 16 residues.

This chain connects TRBV7-6 to TRBJ1-3, with no clear D. V was clipped by 5 bases and J by 0 bases, with 5 bases between them. CDR3 length: 13 amino acids. CDR1 and CDR2 (germline): SGHVS, FNYEAQ. CDR3 region: CASSQDSGNTIYF. The CDR3 DNA sequence: TGTGCCAGCAGCCAGGACTCTGGAAACACCATATATTTT.

The rearrangement uses TRBV30 and TRBJ2-1; D not resolved. Per germline, CDR1 GTSNPN and CDR2 SVGIG (reference sequence). The CDR3 totals 11 residues. V lost 1 base and J lost 9, with 7 bases in between. The CDR3: CAWSERVEQFF. Written as DNA, the CDR3 is TGTGCCTGGAGTGAACGGGTTGAGCAGTTCTTC.